Reported below is one T cell receptor (beta chain). As yet, its antigen is unknown. This entry belongs to a study of cytomegalovirus exposure and HLA in healthy donors. The PCR employed 60 Vbeta primers together with 13 Jbeta primers. Libraries were prepared by immunoSEQ multiplex PCR; TCRdb keeps only in-frame clonotypes and omits some of them. The table lists some 110,000 clones, roughly 80% of them singletons. This CDR3 contains 14 residues. Trimming took off 6 bases at V and 0 bases at J, with 9 bases between the two ends. The germline V gene has CDR1 MNHNY and CDR2 SVGAGI (reference sequence). Each donor's status was that of a healthy bone marrow donor. Findings of the study overall: Later analysis associated a missense DCLRE1C variant with TCR beta V- and J-gene trimming. No immune exposure information besides CMV serostatus was available. Many donors carried some public TCRs, although rarity characterized most TCR sequences.

The sequenced sample was PBMCs. The receptor's source is a man aged 25 to 40 in good health and CMV-seropositive. The chain carries TRBV6-6 and TRBJ1-3; D perhaps matches TRBD1 (5 bases). This chain's CDR3 is CASSLTGSGNTIYF. The DNA of the CDR3 is TGTGCCAGCAGCCTCACAGGCTCTGGAAACACCATATATTTT.